Shown below are 8 T cell receptor beta chains from a single sample sequenced in a study of cytomegalovirus exposure and HLA in healthy donors. The assay was immunoSEQ multiplex PCR, and TCRdb's table has in-frame clones only and misses some. The repertoire holds about 120,000 clones, with around 90% as singletons. Sequenced: PBMCs. The origin of the receptors is a woman under 30 in good health and CMV-seronegative.

The J gene is TRBJ2-1, the V gene TRBV18; 10 bases agree with TRBD2. The V segment lost 5 bases and the J segment 6 bases; nucleotides outside the gene matches: 7. There are 15 residues in the CDR3. CDR1 and CDR2 (germline): KGHSH, LQKENI. This CDR3 reads CASSATSGGGNEQFF. CDR3 bases: TGTGCCAGCTCAGCCACGAGCGGGGGGGGCAATGAGCAGTTCTTC.

The rearrangement uses TRBV6-6 and TRBJ1-5, with a possible D match to TRBD1 (5 bases). CDR1 MNHNY and CDR2 SVGAGI come from the germline V gene (reference sequence). The CDR3 contains 16 residues. V shed 6 bases and J shed 6 bases, with 21 bases lying between them. CDR3 loop: CASSQLTVATVQPQHF. CDR3 nucleotides: TGTGCCAGCAGCCAACTGACAGTCGCTACCGTTCAGCCCCAGCATTTT.

The rearrangement uses TRBV20-1 and TRBJ2-7, with 8 bases fitting TRBD1. J lost 6 bases, V lost 5 bases, and 3 bases had no gene match. CDR3 size: 11 residues. Germline V CDR1 and CDR2: DFQATT, SNEGSKA (reference sequence). The CDR3 DNA reads TGCAGTGCTGCCACAGGGGGCGAGCAGTACTTC. As protein: CSAATGGEQYF.

The chain couples TRBV6-6 to TRBJ2-7, with D uncertain. The CDR3 is 15 amino acids. The V gene lost 2 bases and the J gene lost 1 base, with 12 bases spanning the gap. Germline CDR1 MNHNY, CDR2 SVGAGI (reference sequence). CDR3 sequence (DNA): TGTGCCAGCAGTTACATTGGGCGAAGGTCCTACGAGCAGTACTTC. Protein product: CASSYIGRRSYEQYF.

The rearrangement uses TRBV5-4 and TRBJ2-1; 7 bases align to TRBD2. This CDR3 contains 13 residues. Germline CDR1 and CDR2: SGHNT and YYREEE (reference sequence). The V and J ends lost 4 bases and 6 bases, in that order; junction bases with no gene match: 4. CDR3 protein: CASSRGTINEQFF. In DNA, the CDR3 is TGTGCCAGCAGCCGCGGGACTATCAATGAGCAGTTCTTC.

The J gene is TRBJ2-3, the V gene TRBV6-1, with no clear D. The CDR3 is made up of 12 amino acids. The ends were cut back, 7 bases at V and 0 bases at J, with 5 bases in the middle. Germline values: CDR1 MNHNS, CDR2 SASEGT. CDR3 amino acids: CASTFSTDTQYF. The CDR3, as DNA: TGTGCCAGCACCTTTAGCACAGATACGCAGTATTTT.

The chain couples TRBV30 to TRBJ2-7; D might be TRBD2 (6 bases). CDR1 GTSNPN and CDR2 SVGIG come from the germline V gene (reference sequence). V lost 0 bases, J lost 7 bases, and 10 bases lay in between. The CDR3 runs to 12 residues. CDR3 region: CAWSVGAGEQYF. DNA of the CDR3: TGTGCCTGGAGTGTGGGAGCGGGTGAGCAGTACTTC.

The rearrangement joins TRBV6-6 to TRBJ1-1, with D maybe TRBD1 (6 bases). This CDR3 contains 14 residues. CDR1 and CDR2 (germline): MNHNY, SVGAGI (reference sequence). Trimming pared 6 bases from V and 1 base from J, leaving 12 bases between. The CDR3 DNA follows: TGTGCCAGCAGCATGGGACACACGAACACTGAAGCTTTCTTT. Translated, it gives CASSMGHTNTEAFF.